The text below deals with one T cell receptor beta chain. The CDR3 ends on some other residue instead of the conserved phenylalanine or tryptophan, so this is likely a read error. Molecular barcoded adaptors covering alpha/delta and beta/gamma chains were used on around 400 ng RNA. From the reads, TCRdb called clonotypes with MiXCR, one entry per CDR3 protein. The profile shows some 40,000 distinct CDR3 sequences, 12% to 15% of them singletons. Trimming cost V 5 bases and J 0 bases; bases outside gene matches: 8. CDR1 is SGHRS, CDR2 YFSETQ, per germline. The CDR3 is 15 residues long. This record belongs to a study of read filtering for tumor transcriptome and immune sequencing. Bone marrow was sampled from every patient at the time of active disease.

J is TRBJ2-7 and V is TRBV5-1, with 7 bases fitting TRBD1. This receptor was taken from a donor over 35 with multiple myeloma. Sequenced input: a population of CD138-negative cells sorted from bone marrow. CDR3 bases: TGCGCCAGCAGTTCAACGGGACAGACCTCCTACGAGCAGTACCTC. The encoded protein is CASSSTGQTSYEQYL.